The 16 T cell receptor beta chains presented below share a single source sample, sequenced in a study of blood T cell repertoires in COVID-19. Here immunoSEQ multiplex PCR was the method, and the copy in TCRdb shows in-frame clones only, minus some. The repertoire has 130,000 to 150,000 clones, roughly 82% of them found once; the top ten carry less than 15%. The material sequenced was peripheral blood. These receptors were collected from a man older than 75 with acute or convalescent COVID-19.

The gene calls are TRBV18 and TRBJ1-1; 7 bases match TRBD1. The CDR3 sequence is 14 residues long. Germline trimming cut 6 bases from V and 2 bases from J; bases unmatched to any gene: 6. The germline V gene encodes CDR1 KGHSH and CDR2 LQKENI. The CDR3 loop reads CASSLGTDNTEAFF. CDR3 nucleotides: TGTGCCAGCTCGCTAGGGACAGATAACACTGAAGCTTTCTTT.

The J gene is TRBJ2-5, the V gene TRBV6-2 or TRBV6-3; D not certain. The CDR3 is 12 residues long. Germline V lookup: CDR1 MNHEY, CDR2 SVGEGT. Trimming took off 2 bases at V and 4 bases at J, with 5 bases between the two ends. CDR3 DNA: TGTGCCAGCAGTTACCTCCTAGAGACCCAGTACTTC. It is translated as CASSYLLETQYF.

V gene TRBV19 combines with J gene TRBJ1-4; no reliable D call. The ends were cut back, 3 bases at V and 2 bases at J, with 10 bases in the middle. The CDR3 length is 15 residues. CDR1 is LNHDA and CDR2 is SQIVND in the germline V gene (reference sequence). The CDR3 bases are TGTGCCAGTAGTATGGGAGGACTGACTAATGAAAAACTGTTTTTT. The encoded protein is CASSMGGLTNEKLFF.

V gene TRBV5-1 combines with J gene TRBJ2-7, with D possibly TRBD2 on 7 matching bases. Germline V CDR1 and CDR2: SGHRS, YFSETQ. The CDR3 loop spans 14 amino acids. V was cut by 4 bases and J by 7 bases, with 18 bases left in between. The CDR3 protein is CASSVLSGGLEQYF. The CDR3 bases are TGCGCCAGCAGCGTCCTATCCGGGGGGCTTGAGCAGTACTTC. Full variable domain (rest looked up from reference TRBV5-1 and TRBJ2-7): KAGVTQTPRYLIKTRGQQVTLSCSPISGHRSVSWYQQTPGQGLQFLFEYFSETQRNKGNFPGRFSGRQFSNSRSEMNVSTLELGDSALYLCASSVLSGGLEQYFGPGTRLTVT.

This chain joins TRBV24-1 and TRBJ2-3; a possible D gene is TRBD1 (6 bases). This CDR3 has 15 amino acids. V was trimmed by 4 bases and J by 2 bases, leaving 12 bases between them. Germline CDR1 reads KGHDR; CDR2 reads SFDVKD. In DNA, the CDR3 is TGTGCCACCAGTGACCTACAGGGCGACACAGATACGCAGTATTTT. Translation gives CATSDLQGDTDTQYF.

The chain employs TRBV4-1 and TRBJ1-2, with a weak D call TRBD1 (5 bases). CDR3 size: 17 residues. Trimming took off 3 bases at V and 8 bases at J, with 25 bases between the two ends. Germline V gene sequence: CDR1 MGHRA, CDR2 YSYEKL. CDR3 loop: CASSQGSIGRQGHGYTF. CDR3 sequence (DNA): TGCGCCAGCAGCCAGGGATCGATAGGTAGGCAGGGCCACGGCTACACCTTC.

This rearrangement joins TRBV2 to TRBJ2-2; TRBD2 matches 13 bases. The CDR3 loop spans 16 amino acids. CDR1 is SNHLY, CDR2 FYNNEI, per germline. Trimming at V came to 7 bases and at J to 1 base, leaving 3 bases not matched to a gene. The CDR3 DNA reads TGTGCCAGCACCGGGACTAGCGGGGTGAACACCGGGGAGCTGTTTTTT. Amino acid sequence: CASTGTSGVNTGELFF.

The chain is built from TRBV7-2 and TRBJ1-2; tentatively, D is TRBD1 (5 bases). The CDR3 has 16 residues. Trimming cost V 1 base and J 4 bases, with 16 bases left between them. Germline V CDR1 and CDR2: SGHTA, FQGNSA. The chain's CDR3 is CASSLEWTPRTYGYTF. In DNA, the CDR3 is TGTGCCAGCAGCTTAGAATGGACACCGAGGACCTATGGCTACACCTTC.

This clone has only one observation. Here the CDR3 omits its conserved ending phenylalanine or tryptophan, so a read error is the likely source. The DNA is left out, because the CDR3 cannot be placed on it with certainty; the CDR3 is given as TCRdb lists it. The chain uses TRBV6-5 and TRBJ1-4; the table gives TRBD1 as D, unverified against the DNA. The germline CDR1 and CDR2 sequences are MNHEY and SVGAGI. Both ends counted, the CDR3 spans 12 residues. The CDR3 loop reads CASSHEGQGCVV.

The V call is TRBV28, the J call TRBJ2-7; 7 bases are a match to TRBD2. This CDR3 has 13 amino acids. The germline CDR1 and CDR2 sequences are MDHEN and SYDVKM. V lost 8 bases to trimming and J lost 0 bases; unmatched junction nucleotides: 4. The CDR3 DNA reads as TGTGCCAGCCGCGGGGGACTCTCCTACGAGCAGTACTTC. Translating gives CASRGGLSYEQYF.

The genes are TRBV7-3 and TRBJ2-7; the match to TRBD1 covers 7 bases. V lost 1 base and J lost 11; bases outside the gene matches: 8. Germline values: CDR1 SGHTA, CDR2 FQGTGA. The CDR3 length is 13 residues. The CDR3 DNA reads TGTGCCAGCAGCTTAAATCCCTCGACAGGGAAGTACTTC. Translating gives CASSLNPSTGKYF.

The chain combines TRBV4-2 with TRBJ2-3, with D tentatively TRBD2 (6 bases). The CDR3 runs 16 residues. Germline V gene sequence: CDR1 LGHNA, CDR2 YNFKEQ. The V end lost 2 bases, the J end lost 5 bases, and 17 bases lay between the germline ends. DNA for the CDR3: TGTGCCAGCAGCCAACTGGGGGGTTCAGGAGGAGATACGCAGTATTTT. Translated, it gives CASSQLGGSGGDTQYF.

The chain has TRBV28 and TRBJ2-3, with D perhaps TRBD2 (5 bases). Germline V gene lookup returns CDR1 MDHEN and CDR2 SYDVKM. Trimming pared 7 bases from V and 2 bases from J, leaving 16 bases between. This CDR3 is 15 amino acids long. DNA of the CDR3: TGTGCCAGCACTCTTGTAGGGAGTATCACAGATACGCAGTATTTT. This codes for CASTLVGSITDTQYF.

This clone was seen a single time. This chain links TRBV30 with TRBJ1-5; D is uncertain. This CDR3 spans 13 amino acids. Trimming cost V 1 base and J 5 bases, with 9 bases left between them. CDR1 is GTSNPN, CDR2 SVGIG, per germline (reference sequence). The CDR3 DNA reads TGTGCCTGGAGTGGATACAGAGATCAGCCCCAGCATTTT. It encodes CAWSGYRDQPQHF.

The chain recombines TRBV7-2 with TRBJ2-1, with 14 positions matching TRBD2. The V gene's germline CDR1 is SGHTA and CDR2 FQGNSA. V was clipped by 5 bases and J by 9 bases; unmatched bases: 9. The CDR3 has 16 amino acids. The CDR3 DNA reads as TGTGCCAGCAGCAAAGCCGGGACTAGCGGGGGTGGTGAGCAGTTCTTC. Its translation: CASSKAGTSGGGEQFF.

The rearrangement links TRBV5-1 to TRBJ1-2, with D possibly being TRBD1 (5 bases). The ends were cut back, 3 bases at V and 3 bases at J, with 15 bases in the middle. Germline V gene lookup returns CDR1 SGHRS and CDR2 YFSETQ. This CDR3 has 15 amino acids. The CDR3 reads CASSSGGTADYGYTF. The CDR3 nucleotides read TGCGCCAGCAGCTCGGGGGGGACCGCCGACTATGGCTACACCTTC.